These 27 T cell receptor beta chains originate from one sample sequenced in a study of T cell responses to AZD1222 COVID-19 vaccine. Sequencing used immunoSEQ multiplex PCR; TCRdb keeps in-frame clones, though not all of them. This sample has approximately 130,000 clones, with 88% found just once. The sequencing used peripheral blood, collected 28 days after the second AZD1222 dose. These TCRs come from an adult who received the AZD1222 COVID-19 vaccine.

This chain joins TRBV11-3 and TRBJ1-5; D ambiguous. CDR1 and CDR2 (germline): SGHNT, YENEEA. V lost 4 bases, J lost 9 bases, and 13 bases lay in between. This CDR3 has 13 amino acids. The CDR3 sequence: CASSSDFKAPQHF. CDR3 sequence (DNA): TGTGCCAGCAGCTCAGACTTCAAGGCGCCCCAGCATTTT.

The count of this clone is one. The CDR3 DNA sequence: TGTGCCAGCAGTTCCCCGACAGGGTTTGGAACTAATGAAAAACTGTTTTTT. Translated: CASSSPTGFGTNEKLFF. The chain combines TRBV28 with TRBJ1-4; 7 bases are a match to TRBD1. J lost 1 base, V lost 4 bases, and 9 bases had no gene match. Germline loops: CDR1 MDHEN, CDR2 SYDVKM. CDR3 length equals 17 residues.

The J gene is TRBJ2-1, the V gene TRBV9; 7 bases are shared with TRBD1. Trimming removed 0 bases from V and 9 bases from J; junction bases left unmatched: 9. The CDR3 is 15 residues long. CDR1 is SGDLS, CDR2 YYNGEE, per germline. In nucleotides, the CDR3 is TGTGCCAGCAGCGTAGATCGCGGTCAGGGGGTTGAGCAGTTCTTC. This translates into CASSVDRGQGVEQFF.

This chain joins TRBV15 and TRBJ2-2; TRBD2 aligns across 13 bases. The trim removed 5 bases at V and 9 bases at J, leaving 12 bases unmatched. Germline loops: CDR1 LNHNV, CDR2 YYDKDF (reference sequence). The CDR3 extends over 17 amino acids. The CDR3 DNA is TGTGCCACCAGCCGAGGAGGACTAGCGGGAGCCCGGCGGGAGCTGTTTTTT. Encoded protein: CATSRGGLAGARRELFF.

In DNA, the CDR3 is TGTGCCAGCTCACTCACAGGGGGCAGGGGTCAGCCCCAGCATTTT. The encoded protein is CASSLTGGRGQPQHF. The chain couples TRBV18 to TRBJ1-5; 9 nucleotides align to TRBD1. Germline lookup yields CDR1 KGHSH and CDR2 LQKENI. After removal of 4 bases from V and 6 bases from J, the junction contained 7 bases not matched to a gene. The CDR3 is 15 amino acids.

The J gene is TRBJ2-5, the V gene TRBV6-5, with D possibly being TRBD1 or TRBD2 (5 bases each). Trimming left V 10 bases short and J 4 bases short, with 16 bases between. CDR3 size: 13 residues. Germline values: CDR1 MNHEY, CDR2 SVGAGI. The CDR3 protein is CATVREGTETQYF. DNA for the CDR3: TGTGCCACCGTGAGAGAGGGGACAGAGACCCAGTACTTC.

The rearrangement links TRBV19 to TRBJ1-5, with 8 positions matching TRBD1. The V and J ends lost 3 bases and 1 base, in that order; junction bases with no gene match: 5. The CDR3 runs to 16 residues. Germline values: CDR1 LNHDA, CDR2 SQIVND (reference sequence). CDR3 loop: CASSIGTGRSNQPQHF. In DNA, the CDR3 is TGTGCCAGTAGTATCGGGACAGGTCGAAGCAATCAGCCCCAGCATTTT.

The chain joins TRBV4-1 to TRBJ2-3, with 9 bases aligning to TRBD2. Germline V gene sequence: CDR1 MGHRA, CDR2 YSYEKL. This CDR3 has 16 residues. The trim removed 4 bases at V and 3 bases at J, leaving 8 bases unmatched. CDR3 sequence (DNA): TGCGCCAGCAGCCTCAACCTAGCGGGAACTACAGATACGCAGTATTTT. Residues: CASSLNLAGTTDTQYF.

The chain has TRBV7-3 and TRBJ2-1; D remains ambiguous. Trimming left V 6 bases short and J 5 bases short, with 14 bases between. The CDR3 runs to 14 residues. Germline V gene lookup returns CDR1 SGHTA and CDR2 FQGTGA. As DNA, the CDR3 is TGTGCCAGCAGTCCCGGTTCCCACAACAATGAGCAGTTCTTC. It is translated as CASSPGSHNNEQFF.

The chain carries TRBV5-6 and TRBJ1-2; no definite D call. Trimming pared 4 bases from V and 2 bases from J, leaving 12 bases between. This CDR3 region has 14 residues. Germline CDR1 SGHDT, CDR2 YYEEEE. The CDR3: CASSTPGGNYGYTF. CDR3 DNA sequence: TGTGCCAGCAGCACCCCGGGAGGGAACTATGGCTACACCTTC.

The chain uses TRBV5-8 and TRBJ1-2, with D perhaps matching TRBD1 (6 bases). The V gene lost 4 bases and the J gene lost 0 bases, with 10 bases spanning the gap. CDR1 is SGHTS and CDR2 is YDEGEE in the germline V gene. The length of the CDR3 is 14 residues. CDR3 sequence: CASSPYRANYGYTF. The CDR3 DNA is TGTGCCAGCAGCCCGTACAGGGCTAACTATGGCTACACCTTC.

V and J are TRBV2 and TRBJ1-5; TRBD1 is a possible D gene (5 bases). CDR1 and CDR2 (germline): SNHLY, FYNNEI. The CDR3 length is 16 residues. V lost 4 bases, J lost 5 bases, and 18 bases lay in between. CDR3 sequence: CASSAIGTVRDQPQHF. CDR3 DNA: TGTGCCAGCAGTGCGATCGGGACCGTAAGAGATCAGCCCCAGCATTTT.

The gene calls are TRBV5-1 and TRBJ2-1, with no clear D. V lost 4 bases, J lost 7 bases, and 9 bases lay in between. The CDR3 extends over 12 amino acids. Per germline, CDR1 SGHRS and CDR2 YFSETQ. CDR3 sequence reads: CASSELENEQFF. CDR3 DNA: TGCGCCAGCAGCGAATTAGAGAATGAGCAGTTCTTC. Full variable domain (rest looked up from reference TRBV5-1 and TRBJ2-1): KAGVTQTPRYLIKTRGQQVTLSCSPISGHRSVSWYQQTPGQGLQFLFEYFSETQRNKGNFPGRFSGRQFSNSRSEMNVSTLELGDSALYLCASSELENEQFFGPGTRLTVL.

This clone was picked up one time. The chain links TRBV7-2 to TRBJ2-1; TRBD2 matches 8 bases. Trimming cost V 5 bases and J 4 bases; bases outside gene matches: 7. This CDR3 comprises 15 residues. The germline gives CDR1 SGHTA, CDR2 FQGNSA. This CDR3 is CASSPRTSKYNEQFF. The DNA for the CDR3 is TGTGCCAGCAGCCCAAGGACTAGCAAGTACAATGAGCAGTTCTTC. The full variable domain, in which reference TRBV7-2 and TRBJ2-1 provide the parts outside the CDR3, is GAGVSQSPSNKVTEKGKDVELRCDPISGHTALYWYRQSLGQGLEFLIYFQGNSAPDKSGLPSDRFSAERTGGSVSTLTIQRTQQEDSAVYLCASSPRTSKYNEQFFGPGTRLTVL.

V usage is TRBV10-3 and J usage is TRBJ1-3, with D tentatively TRBD1 (6 bases). CDR3 length: 14 amino acids. The germline V gene has CDR1 ENHRY and CDR2 SYGVKD. V lost 11 bases to trimming and J lost 0 bases, with 14 bases between them. The CDR3, as DNA: TGTGCCGGGGGGCAGCCTAACTCTGGAAACACCATATATTTT. This gives the protein CAGGQPNSGNTIYF.

The rearrangement links TRBV5-6 to TRBJ2-7; D is tentatively TRBD1 or TRBD2 (5 bases each). The V and J ends lost 4 bases and 2 bases respectively, with 13 bases between them. CDR3 length: 14 residues. Germline V CDR1 and CDR2: SGHDT, YYEEEE. Here the CDR3 reads CASSPGTVPYEQYF. The CDR3 DNA reads TGTGCCAGCAGCCCCGGGACGGTCCCCTACGAGCAGTACTTC. Full variable domain (outside the CDR3, taken from reference TRBV5-6 and TRBJ2-7): DAGVTQSPTHLIKTRGQQVTLRCSPKSGHDTVSWYQQALGQGPQFIFQYYEEEERQRGNFPDRFSGHQFPNYSSELNVNALLLGDSALYLCASSPGTVPYEQYFGPGTRLTVT.

The CDR3 loop is CAWSVSLWDEQFF. The CDR3 DNA follows: TGTGCCTGGAGTGTAAGTCTATGGGATGAGCAGTTCTTC. The chain employs TRBV30 and TRBJ2-1; no clear D gene. The V gene's germline CDR1 is GTSNPN and CDR2 SVGIG (reference sequence). Trimming removed 0 bases at V and 8 bases at J, with 11 bases between. This CDR3 region has 13 residues.

The V call is TRBV7-8, the J call TRBJ1-2; a weak D match, TRBD1 (6 bases). Trimming pared 5 bases from V and 1 base from J, leaving 8 bases between. The germline CDR1 and CDR2 sequences are SGHVS and FQNEAQ. The CDR3 consists of 13 residues. DNA of the CDR3: TGTGCCAGCAGCCTGGACAGTAACTATGGCTACACCTTC. Its protein product is CASSLDSNYGYTF. The full variable domain, with the rest looked up from reference TRBV7-8 and TRBJ1-2, is GAGVSQSPRYKVAKRGQDVALRCDPISGHVSLFWYQQALGQGPEFLTYFQNEAQLDKSGLPSDRFFAERPEGSVSTLKIQRTQQEDSAVYLCASSLDSNYGYTFGSGTRLTVV.

This sequence joins TRBV18 and TRBJ2-7, with D possibly being TRBD1 (6 bases). Germline V gene lookup returns CDR1 KGHSH and CDR2 LQKENI. V was cut by 2 bases and J by 5 bases, with 13 bases left in between. This CDR3 is 14 amino acids long. This chain's CDR3 is CASSPTGTTHEQYF. The CDR3 DNA follows: TGTGCCAGCTCACCAACCGGGACAACTCACGAGCAGTACTTC.

V gene TRBV5-6 combines with J gene TRBJ1-1; D gene unclear. V gave up 2 bases and J gave up 1 base, with 9 bases separating them. CDR3 length: 14 amino acids. CDR1 is SGHDT, CDR2 YYEEEE, per germline. CDR3 sequence reads: CASSLPPANTEAFF. The CDR3 nucleotides read TGTGCCAGCAGCTTACCCCCAGCGAACACTGAAGCTTTCTTT. The entire variable domain, with the rest obtained from reference TRBV5-6 and TRBJ1-1, is as follows: DAGVTQSPTHLIKTRGQQVTLRCSPKSGHDTVSWYQQALGQGPQFIFQYYEEEERQRGNFPDRFSGHQFPNYSSELNVNALLLGDSALYLCASSLPPANTEAFFGQGTRLTVV.

This rearrangement joins TRBV5-6 to TRBJ1-4, with D unclear. The V and J ends lost 2 bases and 12 bases respectively, with 17 bases between them. Germline lookup yields CDR1 SGHDT and CDR2 YYEEEE. The CDR3 sequence is 14 residues long. The CDR3 loop reads CASSLLALNGELFF. The CDR3 DNA is TGTGCCAGCAGCTTACTGGCCCTAAATGGGGAACTGTTTTTT.

V gene TRBV11-1 combines with J gene TRBJ2-7; D not certain. CDR3 length: 12 amino acids. V gave up 0 bases and J gave up 4 bases, with 4 bases separating them. Germline loops: CDR1 SGHAT, CDR2 FQDESV (reference sequence). The DNA of the CDR3 is TGTGCCAGCAGCTTAGCGCGTTACGAGCAGTACTTC. It is translated as CASSLARYEQYF.

The chain joins TRBV6-2 or TRBV6-3 to TRBJ2-1; TRBD2 is a possible D gene (6 bases). The CDR3 loop spans 12 amino acids. The V end lost 3 bases, the J end lost 12 bases, and 12 bases lay between the germline ends. Germline V gene lookup returns CDR1 MNHEY and CDR2 SVGEGT. The CDR3 loop reads CASSYAGFGQFF. In nucleotides, the CDR3 is TGTGCCAGCAGTTATGCGGGGTTCGGGCAGTTCTTC.

The chain joins TRBV29-1 to TRBJ2-5; D gene uncertain. The CDR3 runs 13 residues. Trimming removed 3 bases from V and 1 base from J, with 9 bases in between. In germline, CDR1 is SQVTM, CDR2 ANQGSEA. CDR3 bases: TGCAGCGTTGATTTCGCAGTCCAAGAGACCCAGTACTTC. Amino acids: CSVDFAVQETQYF. Together with reference TRBV29-1 and TRBJ2-5, the CDR3 gives the full variable domain: SAVISQKPSRDICQRGTSLTIQCQVDSQVTMMFWYRQQPGQSLTLIATANQGSEATYESGFVIDKFPISRPNLTFSTLTVSNMSPEDSSIYLCSVDFAVQETQYFGPGTRLLVL.

This clone appeared once. The chain links TRBV7-9 to TRBJ2-2; the D call may be TRBD1 or TRBD2 (5 bases each). The CDR3 loop spans 14 amino acids. Germline-derived CDR1 and CDR2 are SEHNR and FQNEAQ (reference sequence). Trimming cost V 4 bases and J 5 bases, with 11 bases left between them. In DNA form, the CDR3 reads TGTGCCAGCAGCTCGGGACGGGGAACCGGGGAGCTGTTTTTT. Its translation is CASSSGRGTGELFF.

The chain employs TRBV28 and TRBJ2-7; D may be TRBD1 (6 bases). The CDR3 runs 16 residues. Germline-derived CDR1 and CDR2 are MDHEN and SYDVKM. Trimming left V 4 bases short and J 0 bases short, with 16 bases between. CDR3 sequence: CASSSPPDRSSYEQYF. Written as DNA, the CDR3 is TGTGCCAGCAGTTCCCCCCCTGACAGGAGCTCCTACGAGCAGTACTTC.

V gene TRBV28 combines with J gene TRBJ2-3, with D uncertain. Germline CDR1 and CDR2: MDHEN and SYDVKM. The CDR3 is made up of 12 amino acids. Trimming left V 9 bases short and J 2 bases short, with 9 bases between. DNA of the CDR3: TGTGCCAGTCGCGCCATCACAGATACGCAGTATTTT. This gives the protein CASRAITDTQYF.